This T cell receptor (beta chain) was documented in a study of cytomegalovirus exposure and HLA in healthy donors. The CDR3 contains 14 residues. CDR1 and CDR2 (germline): MNHNS, SASEGT. Study conclusions and caveats: Prediction of most subjects' HLA-A and HLA-B alleles by TCR beta sequences was reportedly accurate. Later analysis showed TCR association rates varying by HLA locus, highest for DRB1 and lowest for HLA-C. A later analysis showed HLA-associated TCR beta chains outstripping equally common others in clonal expansion. Associated with cytomegalovirus, according to the listing, were 164 TCR beta chains.

In regard to this clone: The antigen is undetermined. The junction shows a germline mismatch at one end, possibly a read error.

This PCR relied on a set of 60 Vbeta primers and 13 Jbeta primers. The table came from immunoSEQ multiplex PCR; TCRdb's copy has only in-frame clones and leaves some out. The data contain 150,000 to 200,000 clones, more than 65% of them singletons. Sequencing used PBMCs. This sequence originates from a man between 18 and 29 years old in good health and CMV-seropositive. The genes are TRBV6-1 and TRBJ1-2; a possible D gene is TRBD1 (6 bases). CDR3 sequence (DNA): TGTGCCAGCACCAACACCAGGGGAGGGTATGGCTACGCCTTC. Translated, it gives CASTNTRGGYGYAF.